This T cell receptor beta chain was found in a study of T cells in localized non-small cell lung cancer. Concerning this clone itself: Its antigen is undetermined.

The adjacent lung that was sampled lay at least 2 cm from the tumor margin and showed no atypia. Study-wide results and caveats: Sequencing involved a lone tumor region, leaving heterogeneity possible. When the top 100 tumor clones were examined, a median around 50 of them also appeared in the adjacent lung, which was paired and uninvolved.

The data were produced by immunoSEQ multiplex PCR, yet TCRdb's version contains in-frame clones alone and is incomplete. The profile shows roughly 1,400 clones, approximately 24% of them singletons. The clonotype was recovered from a male donor at least 60 years old with stage I lung adenocarcinoma. The specimen comprised normal lung tissue next to the tumor, sampled before any cancer treatment.

This chain's CDR3 is CASTPDRGTLYGYTF. The CDR3 DNA reads as TGTGCCAGCACCCCGGACAGGGGGACGCTCTATGGCTACACCTTC. The V and J genes are TRBV6-8 and TRBJ1-2, with 10 nucleotides matching TRBD1. The trim removed 7 bases at V and 4 bases at J, leaving 9 bases unmatched. This CDR3 has 15 residues. Germline V gene sequence: CDR1 MNHGY, CDR2 SAAAGT.